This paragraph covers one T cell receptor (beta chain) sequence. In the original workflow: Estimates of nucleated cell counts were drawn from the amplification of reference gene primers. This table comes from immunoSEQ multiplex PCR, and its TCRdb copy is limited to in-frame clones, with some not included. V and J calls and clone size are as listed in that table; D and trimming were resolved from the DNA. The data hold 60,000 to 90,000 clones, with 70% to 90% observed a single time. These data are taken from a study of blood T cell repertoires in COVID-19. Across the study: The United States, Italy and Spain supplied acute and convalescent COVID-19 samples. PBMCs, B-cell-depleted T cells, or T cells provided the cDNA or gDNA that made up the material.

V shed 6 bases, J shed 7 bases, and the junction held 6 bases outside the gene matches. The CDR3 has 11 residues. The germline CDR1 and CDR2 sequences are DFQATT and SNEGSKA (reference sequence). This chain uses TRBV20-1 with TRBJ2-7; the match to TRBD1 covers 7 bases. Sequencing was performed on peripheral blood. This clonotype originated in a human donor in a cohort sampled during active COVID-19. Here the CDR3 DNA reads TGCAGTGCCGAGGGGGCGGGTGAGCAGTACTTC. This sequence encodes CSAEGAGEQYF.